The 10 T cell receptor beta chains below all came from one sample that was sequenced in a study of shared clonotypes between healthy human individuals. The repertoire was sequenced with immunoSEQ multiplex PCR; TCRdb's copy has only in-frame clones and lacks some. The data contain roughly 1,500,000 clones, about 98.5% of them singletons. Material for sequencing was naive CD4+ T cells sorted from blood. Subset: CD45RA+ positively selected. These receptors were taken from a man aged 25-45 years in good health.

The chain recombines TRBV6-5 with TRBJ2-7; 9 nucleotides line up with TRBD2. The junction had 8 bases not matched to a gene; V was cut back by 5 bases and J by 6 bases. Germline V lookup: CDR1 MNHEY, CDR2 SVGAGI. The CDR3 loop spans 14 amino acids. The CDR3 protein is CASSQIAGVGEQYF. The CDR3 nucleotides are TGTGCCAGCAGTCAGATAGCGGGAGTAGGCGAGCAGTACTTC.

On this clone itself: This sample includes further DNA sequences coding for the same CDR3. This chain uses TRBV5-5 with TRBJ2-7; D is ambiguous. Germline values: CDR1 SGHKS, CDR2 YYEKEE (reference sequence). V lost 0 bases and J lost 4, with 8 bases in between. The CDR3 contains 13 residues. The CDR3 region is CASSLGASYEQYF. DNA of the CDR3: TGTGCCAGCAGCTTGGGGGCATCATACGAGCAGTACTTC.

The V call is TRBV25-1, the J call TRBJ2-3; D unclear. The V gene's germline CDR1 is MGHDK and CDR2 SYGVNS. Trimming took 5 bases from V and 1 from J, leaving 16 bases between them. CDR3 length: 16 residues. CDR3 nucleotide sequence: TGTGCCAGCAGTATTCACGGTGGCGTTGGCACAGATACGCAGTATTTT. Translation: CASSIHGGVGTDTQYF.

V and J are TRBV20-1 and TRBJ1-3; 8 bases map to TRBD1. The junction had 3 bases not matched to a gene; V was cut back by 0 bases and J by 14 bases. The CDR3 loop spans 11 amino acids. Germline assignment: CDR1 DFQATT and CDR2 SNEGSKA (reference sequence). This CDR3 is CSARDDRGLYF. The CDR3 nucleotides are TGCAGTGCTAGAGACGACAGGGGCTTATATTTT.

This chain links TRBV2 with TRBJ2-7; TRBD1 or TRBD2 may be the D gene (6 bases each). The germline V and J ends were trimmed by 4 bases and 1 base, with 11 bases remaining between them. Per the germline V gene, CDR1 is SNHLY and CDR2 is FYNNEI. This CDR3 has 14 amino acids. The CDR3 sequence is CASSATGASYEQYF. CDR3 bases: TGTGCCAGCAGTGCCACGGGGGCTTCCTACGAGCAGTACTTC.

The rearrangement links TRBV9 to TRBJ2-5; TRBD2 agrees at 7 bases. J was trimmed by 5 bases and V by 4 bases; bases with no gene match: 11. This CDR3 has 15 amino acids. Germline V gives CDR1 SGDLS, CDR2 YYNGEE. The CDR3 DNA reads as TGTGCCAGCAGCATTAGCCCGACTAGCTGGGAGACCCAGTACTTC. Translating gives CASSISPTSWETQYF.

This clone has just one count. The chain is built from TRBV29-1 and TRBJ2-2, with 7 bases fitting TRBD2. CDR1 is SQVTM and CDR2 is ANQGSEA in the germline V gene. The CDR3 extends over 14 amino acids. V lost 6 bases and J lost 4; bases outside the gene matches: 8. CDR3 DNA sequence: TGCAGCGTGCTTGGGGGGGAGATCACCGGGGAGCTGTTTTTT. This gives the protein CSVLGGEITGELFF.

This clone was detected only a few times. The rearrangement uses TRBV27 and TRBJ2-7; 9 positions agree with TRBD1. From germline, CDR1 is MNHEY and CDR2 SMNVEV (reference sequence). V lost 3 bases, J lost 5 bases, and 5 bases stayed unmatched. The CDR3 spans 14 residues. The CDR3 nucleotides are TGTGCCAGCAGTTTGTGGGACAGGGCTCACGAGCAGTACTTC. This encodes CASSLWDRAHEQYF.

The count of this clone is one. This sequence joins TRBV7-2 and TRBJ2-3, with D tentatively TRBD1 (5 bases). Germline V CDR1 and CDR2: SGHTA, FQGNSA. Trimming pared 5 bases from V and 1 base from J, leaving 16 bases between. The CDR3 has 16 residues. The CDR3 DNA sequence: TGTGCCAGCAGCCCTATTGGGGTAGGGGGCACAGATACGCAGTATTTT. Amino acids: CASSPIGVGGTDTQYF. The full variable domain, in which reference TRBV7-2 and TRBJ2-3 provide the parts outside the CDR3, is GAGVSQSPSNKVTEKGKDVELRCDPISGHTALYWYRQSLGQGLEFLIYFQGNSAPDKSGLPSDRFSAERTGGSVSTLTIQRTQQEDSAVYLCASSPIGVGGTDTQYFGPGTRLTVL.

The gene calls are TRBV4-3 and TRBJ1-4; unclear D gene. In germline, CDR1 is LGHNA, CDR2 YSLEER. The CDR3 is 17 amino acids. V was pared by 0 bases and J by 7 bases, with 18 bases between. The CDR3 is CASSQDWPPQRIEKLFF. The DNA of the CDR3 is TGCGCCAGCAGCCAAGATTGGCCCCCACAGAGGATTGAAAAACTGTTTTTT.